Sequencing of this T cell receptor (beta chain) was carried out in a study of blood T cell repertoires in COVID-19. Across the whole study: The samples span acute and convalescent COVID-19 from the United States, Italy and Spain. In each case, the material was cDNA or gDNA derived from T cells, B-cell-depleted T cells, or PBMCs.

The authors' processing: Nucleated cell counts were estimated from reference gene primer amplification. Here immunoSEQ multiplex PCR was the method, and the copy in TCRdb shows in-frame clones only, minus some. That table is the source of V, J and clone size, and D and trimming were worked out from the DNA. The repertoire consists of over 130,000 clones, with about nine tenths occurring once and the leading ten covering more than 25%. This CDR3 spans 16 amino acids. Trimming removed 2 bases from V and 6 bases from J, with 16 bases in between. The germline V gene encodes CDR1 MNHNY and CDR2 SVGAGI (reference sequence).

The genes are TRBV6-6 and TRBJ2-2; TRBD2 is a possible D gene (6 bases). Sequencing was done on a sample of peripheral blood. The sequence was collected from a human donor in a cohort sampled during active COVID-19. The DNA for the CDR3 is TGTGCCAGCAGTTACGGGCGGGGAGCTTCGTCCGGGGAGCTGTTTTTT. Translated, it gives CASSYGRGASSGELFF.